This passage covers 22 T cell receptor beta chains from one sample sequenced in a study of CXCR3-negative and CXCR3-positive naive CD8 T cells (dated by TCRdb to the late 2010s). Overall results and qualifications from the work: TRB CDR3s from CXCR3-positive naive cells showed higher hydrophobicity (lower Kidera factor 4), lower energy, and higher strength and volume indices than CXCR3-negative naive cells.

These receptors are not linked to any known antigen. Sequencing was performed on a NextSeq 550. The Human TCR Profiling Kit (MiLaboratory) was used to prepare UMI-labeled 5' RACE TRB cDNA libraries. TCRdb reprocessed the raw reads; every CDR3 protein sequence is a single record, and DNA is not supplied. This sample's table has entries for tens of thousands of distinct CDR3 sequences. The ten largest account for 0.5% to 0.55% of the sample. Material: naive CXCR3+ CD8+ T cells from blood. The cell subset or site label corresponds to: CD45RO-CCR7+CD27+CD95- naive CD8+ T cells expressing CXCR3 (TNR3+). The receptor set was obtained from a human donor in good health. Some clones in this sample may be carry-over from other donors' samples.

The genes are TRBV29-1 and TRBJ2-1; TCRdb's D call, TRBD2, is unchecked because there is no DNA. Germline V gives CDR1 SQVTM, CDR2 ANQGSEA. This CDR3 comprises 16 residues. CDR3: CSVVLTSGTSYNEQFF.

V and J are TRBV29-1 and TRBJ2-1; TCRdb indicates TRBD1, and absent DNA this call remains unverified. CDR3 length equals 13 residues. The germline V gene has CDR1 SQVTM and CDR2 ANQGSEA. The CDR3 loop is CSVHLGGYNEQFF.

The rearrangement uses TRBV20-1 and TRBJ2-1; the TRBD1 assignment by TCRdb is unverifiable without DNA. The CDR3 runs 15 residues. From germline, CDR1 is DFQATT and CDR2 SNEGSKA (reference sequence). The CDR3 loop is CSVQELGQGGNEQFF.

CDR3 sequence reads: CASSQGLGNIQYF. The chain uses TRBV3-1 and TRBJ2-4; absent DNA, TCRdb's TRBD2 call cannot be checked. This CDR3 spans 13 amino acids. CDR1 is LGHDT, CDR2 YNNKEL, per germline (reference sequence).

CDR3: CASSSTGLAGGRFTDTQYF. This sequence joins TRBV7-8 and TRBJ2-3; there is no DNA to check the TCRdb D call of TRBD2. This CDR3 is 19 amino acids long. Germline CDR1 SGHVS, CDR2 FQNEAQ.

The gene calls are TRBV12-3 or TRBV12-4 and TRBJ2-7; TCRdb proposes TRBD2, but this gene call is untestable without DNA. There are 13 residues in the CDR3. The CDR3: CASSTSGPYEQYF.

V and J are TRBV28 and TRBJ2-7; no DNA is available, so the TRBD2 call from TCRdb remains unchecked. Germline V gives CDR1 MDHEN, CDR2 SYDVKM. The CDR3 sequence is 13 residues long. Here the CDR3 reads CASSPPVSYEQYF.

The rearrangement uses TRBV15 and TRBJ2-7; TCRdb calls TRBD1, which cannot be checked without DNA. Germline CDR1 is LNHNV and CDR2 is YYDKDF (reference sequence). The CDR3 is 17 residues long. The CDR3 region is CATSRGTGTGLTYEQYF.

The V gene is TRBV12-3 or TRBV12-4, the J gene TRBJ2-7. This CDR3 spans 13 amino acids. The CDR3 spells CASSLTVNYEQYF.

The CDR3 here is CASSPFGVKYNEQFF. The rearrangement links TRBV12-3 or TRBV12-4 to TRBJ2-1; the D gene TCRdb calls, TRBD1, cannot be checked with no DNA. The CDR3 is 15 amino acids.

CDR3 amino acids: CASSASSGTDYGYTF. V is TRBV4-3 and J is TRBJ1-2; as DNA is missing, the TRBD1 call by TCRdb cannot be tested. The germline CDR1 and CDR2 sequences are LGHNA and YSLEER. CDR3 size: 15 residues.

The CDR3 sequence: CASSPYTNYGYTF. The genes are TRBV9 and TRBJ1-2. The CDR3 runs to 13 residues. Germline V gene lookup returns CDR1 SGDLS and CDR2 YYNGEE.

The chain links TRBV28 to TRBJ2-5; TCRdb selects TRBD2, and the lack of DNA leaves this call unchecked. This CDR3 comprises 14 residues. Germline V gene sequence: CDR1 MDHEN, CDR2 SYDVKM. The CDR3 is CATLHSGVQETQYF.

The rearrangement uses TRBV9 and TRBJ2-1; TCRdb's assignment of TRBD2 cannot be checked, as there is no DNA. This CDR3 has 16 amino acids. CDR1 is SGDLS, CDR2 YYNGEE, per germline. The chain's CDR3 is CASSVDRPAGGNEQFF.

The chain joins TRBV27 to TRBJ2-7; TCRdb indicates TRBD2, and absent DNA this call remains unverified. From germline, CDR1 is MNHEY and CDR2 SMNVEV (reference sequence). The CDR3 runs to 15 residues. The CDR3 protein is CASSFGAEITYEQYF.

The chain has TRBV4-1 and TRBJ1-5; the TCRdb D gene call, TRBD1, has no DNA to confirm it. In germline, CDR1 is MGHRA, CDR2 YSYEKL. This CDR3 is built from 17 residues. The CDR3 here is CASSHVLQQGFDQPQHF.

The genes are TRBV28 and TRBJ2-7; TCRdb proposes TRBD1, but this gene call is untestable without DNA. Germline V gene lookup returns CDR1 MDHEN and CDR2 SYDVKM. The CDR3 is 14 residues long. This CDR3 is CASSSGTESYEQYF.

The chain combines TRBV6-4 with TRBJ2-7; TCRdb gives TRBD2 as the D gene, but with no DNA this cannot be confirmed. Germline CDR1 MRHNA, CDR2 SNTAGT. CDR3 length equals 13 residues. CDR3: CANTPPRSYEQYF.

The rearrangement links TRBV4-3 to TRBJ2-3; TCRdb returns TRBD1, unconfirmable since there is no DNA. Germline loops: CDR1 LGHNA, CDR2 YSLEER. This CDR3 is built from 17 residues. The CDR3 spells CASSQDPTGTDTDTQYF.

The chain combines TRBV29-1 with TRBJ2-3; TCRdb calls TRBD2, which cannot be checked without DNA. The germline CDR1 and CDR2 sequences are SQVTM and ANQGSEA. This CDR3 is 14 amino acids long. The CDR3: CSVVASGGGDTQYF.

CDR3 sequence: CASRERTGALYEQYF. The V call is TRBV25-1, the J call TRBJ2-7; lacking DNA, the TRBD1 call made by TCRdb goes unchecked. There are 15 residues in the CDR3. Germline V gives CDR1 MGHDK, CDR2 SYGVNS.

The chain has TRBV28 and TRBJ2-3; TCRdb names TRBD2, which stays unverified in the absence of DNA. Germline lookup yields CDR1 MDHEN and CDR2 SYDVKM. The CDR3 length is 16 residues. CDR3 sequence reads: CASSPIGGSGSDTQYF.